This record covers a single T cell receptor (beta chain). This specimen comes from a study of control samples from healthy donors and cancer patients. This CDR3 spans 16 amino acids. CDR1 LNHDA and CDR2 SQIVND come from the germline V gene (reference sequence). V lost 0 bases and J lost 6, with 14 bases in between. Assay: immunoSEQ multiplex PCR; the TCRdb copy retains only in-frame clones and omits some. The repertoire holds approximately 60,000 clones, with approximately 90% as singletons. The source of this sequence is a woman aged 50 to 65 with colorectal cancer. Sequencing input: PBMCs. The genes are TRBV19 and TRBJ2-2; weak D call: TRBD2 (5 bases). As DNA, the CDR3 is TGTGCCAGTAGTATAGACCGGGGTGGAGTCCCCGGGGAGCTGTTTTTT. It codes for CASSIDRGGVPGELFF. The whole variable domain, remainder taken from reference TRBV19 and TRBJ2-2, is DGGITQSPKYLFRKEGQNVTLSCEQNLNHDAMYWYRQDPGQGLRLIYYSQIVNDFQKGDIAEGYSVSREKKESFPLTVTSAQKNPTAFYLCASSIDRGGVPGELFFGEGSRLTVL.